This passage covers 10 T cell receptor beta chains from one sample sequenced in a study of beta chain features in type 1 diabetes. Findings and caveats of the study: Shorter TCRB CDR3s, moderately but significantly so, were found in Type 1 diabetes patients in all four CD4+ subsets.

The antigens of these receptors remain unknown. What was sequenced were expressed TCRB transcripts, since all of the isolated RNA had been reverse transcribed. Libraries were prepared by immunoSEQ multiplex PCR; TCRdb keeps only in-frame clonotypes and omits some of them. The sample yields 120,000 or so clones, approximately 15% seen once. The sequenced material came from central memory CD4+ T cells from blood. The receptors were sampled from a man in his late teens or twenties with type 1 diabetes.

This clone was counted a few times. V usage is TRBV2 and J usage is TRBJ1-1, with D perhaps TRBD1 (6 bases). Germline V lookup: CDR1 SNHLY, CDR2 FYNNEI. V shed 7 bases and J shed 0 bases, with 12 bases lying between them. The CDR3 spans 14 residues. The CDR3: CASTKQGLNTEAFF. Here the CDR3 DNA reads TGTGCCAGCACGAAACAGGGCCTGAACACTGAAGCTTTCTTT. The full variable domain, in which reference TRBV2 and TRBJ1-1 provide the parts outside the CDR3, is EPEVTQTPSHQVTQMGQEVILRCVPISNHLYFYWYRQILGQKVEFLVSFYNNEISEKSEIFDDQFSVERPDGSNFTLKIRSTKLEDSAMYFCASTKQGLNTEAFFGQGTRLTVV.

This clone has only a few counts. CDR3 sequence (DNA): TGTGCCTGGAGTGATACTAGCGCCCGCACAGATACGCAGTATTTT. As protein: CAWSDTSARTDTQYF. The chain employs TRBV30 and TRBJ2-3, with TRBD2 identical over 7 bases. The CDR3 sequence is 15 residues long. The junction had 5 bases not matched to a gene; V was cut back by 1 base and J by 1 base. Germline-derived CDR1 and CDR2 are GTSNPN and SVGIG (reference sequence).

This clone was observed a few times. The chain joins TRBV7-2 to TRBJ1-1; 10 nucleotides align to TRBD1. V lost 4 bases and J lost 5; bases outside the gene matches: 4. The CDR3 sequence is 14 residues long. The germline V gene encodes CDR1 SGHTA and CDR2 FQGNSA. CDR3 loop: CASSSTGGGTEAFF. Here the CDR3 DNA reads TGTGCCAGCAGCTCGACAGGGGGCGGAACTGAAGCTTTCTTT.

This chain uses TRBV7-7 with TRBJ1-5; D is unclear. Germline CDR1 and CDR2: SSHAT and FNYEAQ (reference sequence). The length of the CDR3 is 14 residues. V shed 4 bases and J shed 5 bases, with 12 bases lying between them. The CDR3 loop reads CASSSGTADQPQHF. Written as DNA, the CDR3 is TGTGCCAGCAGCTCTGGAACGGCTGATCAGCCCCAGCATTTT. Full variable domain (remainder filled in from reference TRBV7-7 and TRBJ1-5): GAGVSQSPRYKVTKRGQDVTLRCDPISSHATLYWYQQALGQGPEFLTYFNYEAQPDKSGLPSDRFSAERPEGSISTLTIQRTEQRDSAMYRCASSSGTADQPQHFGDGTRLSIL.

This clone was counted ten times or more. This chain connects TRBV6-6 to TRBJ1-5; D ambiguous. Germline V gene lookup returns CDR1 MNHNY and CDR2 SVGAGI (reference sequence). The CDR3 spans 11 residues. V lost 6 bases and J lost 7, with 7 bases in between. The chain's CDR3 is CASSKEQPQHF. CDR3 nucleotides: TGTGCCAGCAGCAAAGAGCAGCCCCAGCATTTT.

This clone was seen a few times. The chain carries TRBV27 and TRBJ1-1; D ambiguous. Trimming pared 5 bases from V and 6 bases from J, leaving 13 bases between. Germline CDR1 reads MNHEY; CDR2 reads SMNVEV (reference sequence). The CDR3 totals 13 residues. CDR3 protein: CASSPHFNAEAFF. CDR3 DNA sequence: TGTGCCAGCAGTCCCCACTTTAACGCTGAAGCTTTCTTT.

This clone has more than one count but fewer than ten. This chain joins TRBV29-1 and TRBJ2-7; 9 nucleotides align to TRBD1. The CDR3 covers 13 residues. The germline V gene encodes CDR1 SQVTM and CDR2 ANQGSEA. Trimming removed 7 bases from V and 1 base from J; junction bases left unmatched: 5. The CDR3 sequence is CSAGGTGSYEQYF. The CDR3, as DNA: TGCAGCGCTGGAGGGACAGGGTCCTACGAGCAGTACTTC.

Many counts were recorded for this clone. This sequence joins TRBV29-1 and TRBJ1-1; D possibly corresponds to TRBD1 (5 bases). CDR3 size: 13 residues. CDR1 and CDR2 from the germline V gene are SQVTM and ANQGSEA. V was trimmed by 6 bases and J by 1 base, leaving 12 bases between them. DNA of the CDR3: TGCAGCGTCCCGGGACCCTCGAACACTGAAGCTTTCTTT. This codes for CSVPGPSNTEAFF. The variable domain in full, with the rest retrieved from reference TRBV29-1 and TRBJ1-1, is SAVISQKPSRDICQRGTSLTIQCQVDSQVTMMFWYRQQPGQSLTLIATANQGSEATYESGFVIDKFPISRPNLTFSTLTVSNMSPEDSSIYLCSVPGPSNTEAFFGQGTRLTVV.

The J gene is TRBJ2-7, the V gene TRBV7-2; D may be TRBD1 or TRBD2 (6 bases each). Germline V gene data show CDR1 as SGHTA and CDR2 as FQGNSA. CDR3 length: 16 amino acids. The ends were cut back, 1 base at V and 5 bases at J, with 18 bases in the middle. The CDR3 reads CASSLVSGGTNHEQYF. The CDR3, as DNA: TGTGCCAGCAGCTTAGTGTCTGGAGGGACAAACCACGAGCAGTACTTC.

The gene calls are TRBV5-4 and TRBJ2-3; TRBD1 is a possible D gene (5 bases). V lost 6 bases, J lost 2 bases, and 16 bases lay in between. The CDR3 totals 15 residues. Per the germline V gene, CDR1 is SGHNT and CDR2 is YYREEE (reference sequence). The CDR3 region is CASTPRQGTTDTQYF. The CDR3, as DNA: TGTGCCAGCACCCCGAGGCAGGGAACCACAGATACGCAGTATTTT.